This is a list of T cell receptor beta chains from one sample in a study of tumor-infiltrating lymphocytes in primary liver carcinoma. TCRdb reanalysed the multiplex PCR reads using MiXCR and keeps one entry per CDR3 protein. The sample lists 47,000 or so distinct CDR3 sequences, around 79% occurring once. Input material: liver tumor tissue from sampling region 3. These receptor sequences come from a man in his forties with primary liver carcinoma and hepatitis B virus infection. CDR3s leave out the opening cysteine and the closing phenylalanine or tryptophan. D genes are given only for firm matches.

v_call	d_call	cdr3_aa
TRBV10-3	-	AFSAGTANTGELF
TRBV29-1	-	SACPLSAESTDTQY
TRBV29-1	TRBD1	SIKTGGTDMQY
TRBV6-1	TRBD1	ASSDPGTVYSNQPQH
TRBV29-1	-	SVWRAALNTGELF
TRBV12-3/TRBV12-4	-	VSSIGGYEQY
TRBV11-2	-	TSNLTDGACEQY
TRBV6-5	-	AGSLTPNTGVLF
TRBV11-2	-	ASSQYSGWGYELY
TRBV4-1	-	ASSQGWGREWIANYGYT
TRBV7-8	-	ASGSQGRENYGYT
TRBV29-1	TRBD1	IVGGQGSYEQY
TRBV24-1	TRBD2	ATSDSPSAGGNTGVLF
TRBV20-1	-	SARQGNEKY
TRBV4-2	-	ASSQSTGREPNPNREQL
TRBV6-1	TRBD1	ASSEAQGAQSQD
TRBV6-1	-	ASGVMAHRGDEQY
TRBV28	TRBD1	ASSEGGQGYEQY
TRBV6-1	TRBD1	VSNDRTGAPEAL
TRBV25-1	-	ANSDPGRENTQY
TRBV12-3/TRBV12-4	-	ANSMDPSSYEQY
TRBV11-3	TRBD1	ISSLWGTGWHNEQF
TRBV11-2	TRBD1	ASSLGQGDGIKLF
TRBV4-1	-	ASSQQWVGNQPQH
TRBV2	-	ASSGRRGAEETQY
TRBV11-2	-	ASSLSYRGPVKQVRSHMEQL
TRBV12-3/TRBV12-4	TRBD2	AGSGLAWEQY
TRBV9	-	ASSVELVDTQY
TRBV4-1	-	ASSQEGWAPEHY
TRBV6-5	TRBD2	ASSPWNSGRYKQY
TRBV6-1	TRBD2	ANESGILSHEQY
TRBV4-1	TRBD1	ASSHRQGLGPQH
TRBV29-1	TRBD1	SVAWSGGIGDTQY
TRBV11-2	-	ASDLDRGGVRPNTGELF
TRBV28	-	ASSAINYNEQF
TRBV4-2	-	TSSQERVSYERY
TRBV6-5	-	ASGSGPDSGANVLT
TRBV11-2	-	ASSLGVPGTDTRH
TRBV7-8	-	ASSLVAGGYGNEEF
TRBV6-5	-	ASRKTRAYTQY
TRBV7-9	-	ASTSLDRDGTGTQY
TRBV7-2	-	ASSSISGFAYEQY
TRBV28	-	ASSLPGASYNEQF
TRBV4-2	-	VSSQDPVGVEDGQF
TRBV5-6	TRBD1	ANTFEPGQAYYSYT
TRBV7-9	TRBD1	ASSSTGGGDDYT
TRBV28	-	ASSLVHDQPQH
TRBV11-2	TRBD1	ASSLGVGTGHDQY
TRBV11-1	-	ASSLRSPCKHY
TRBV28	TRBD2	ASSSPGTSDNIIQY
TRBV6-1	-	ASSEQGSFGEQF
TRBV6-5	-	VSMSVRTYEQY
TRBV11-2	-	TSRPTGCDEQL
TRBV29-1	-	SVRATGVGQETQY
TRBV28	-	ANSFVSGTDTQY
TRBV28	-	ASSSSGGNTIY
TRBV5-5	TRBD2	ASSLTSGDNGQF
TRBV24-1	-	ATSPAGLAGHNEQF
TRBV10-2	TRBD2	ASSGPGLAGDTQY